This T cell receptor (beta chain) was recorded in a study of CD8 T cells in ankylosing spondylitis. Study-wide findings and caveats: According to the report, clones linked to the disease were significantly enriched in matched synovial fluid samples taken from ankylosing spondylitis patients. With a CD8+ phenotype, disease-linked clones were relatively rare in peripheral blood. A motif of eight or nine highly homologous TCR beta variants was seen as apparently characteristic of ankylosing spondylitis blood.

For TCR beta, libraries came from quantitative 5'-RACE with molecular barcodes. Each CDR3 protein is one row after TCRdb ran MiXCR on the 5' RACE reads. The table has around 770,000 distinct CDR3 sequences, about an eighth seen once. This clonotype has more than one count but fewer than ten. Its antigen is not identified. V was pared by 5 bases and J by 5 bases, with 15 bases between. The V gene's germline CDR1 is DFQATT and CDR2 SNEGSKA (reference sequence). The CDR3 is 14 residues long. This rearrangement joins TRBV20-1 to TRBJ2-2; the D gene could be TRBD1 or TRBD2 (5 bases each). Sequenced sample: blood, either unsorted or a sorted T cell fraction (not recorded which). This clonotype was obtained from a male donor with ankylosing spondylitis. CDR3 DNA: TGCAGTGCTGACGTCGGGGCGAGAACCGGGGAGCTGTTTTTT. Translated, it gives CSADVGARTGELFF.